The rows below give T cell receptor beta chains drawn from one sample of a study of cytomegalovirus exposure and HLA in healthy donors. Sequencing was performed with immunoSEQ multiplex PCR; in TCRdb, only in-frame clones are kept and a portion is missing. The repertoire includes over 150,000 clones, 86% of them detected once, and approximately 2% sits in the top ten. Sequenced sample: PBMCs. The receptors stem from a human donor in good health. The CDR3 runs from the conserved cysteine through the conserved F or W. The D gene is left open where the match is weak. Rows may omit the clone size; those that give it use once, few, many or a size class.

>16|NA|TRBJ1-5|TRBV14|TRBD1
CASNRQGHWGYQPQHF
TGTGCCAGCAATCGACAGGGACATTGGGGCTATCAGCCCCAGCATTTT
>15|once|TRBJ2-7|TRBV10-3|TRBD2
CAISEYGLAGDEQYF
TGTGCCATCAGTGAGTACGGACTAGCGGGAGACGAGCAGTACTTC
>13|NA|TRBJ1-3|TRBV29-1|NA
CSVVSSSGNTIYF
TGCAGCGTTGTAAGTAGCTCCGGAAACACCATATATTTT
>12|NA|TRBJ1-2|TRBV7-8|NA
CASSPTEAGYTF
TGTGCCAGCAGCCCTACGGAGGCAGGCTACACCTTC
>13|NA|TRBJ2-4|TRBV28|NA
CASSLLGSDIQYF
TGTGCCAGCAGTTTACTAGGGAGCGACATTCAGTACTTC
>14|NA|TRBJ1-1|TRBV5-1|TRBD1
CASSSRDRNFEAFF
TGCGCCAGCAGCTCCCGGGACAGAAATTTTGAAGCTTTCTTT
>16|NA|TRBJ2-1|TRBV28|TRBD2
CASSGTGAGVYNEQFF
TGTGCCAGCAGCGGTACGGGAGCGGGAGTTTACAATGAGCAGTTCTTC
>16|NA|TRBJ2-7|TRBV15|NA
CATSRGGLAPPYEQYF
TGTGCCACCAGCAGAGGGGGTCTAGCGCCGCCCTACGAGCAGTACTTC
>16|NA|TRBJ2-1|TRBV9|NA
CASSFAPGPPGNEQFF
TGTGCCAGCAGCTTTGCACCGGGCCCCCCGGGAAATGAGCAGTTCTTC
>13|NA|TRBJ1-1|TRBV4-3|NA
CASSLDFREGAFF
TGCGCCAGCAGCCTTGACTTCCGGGAGGGTGCTTTCTTT
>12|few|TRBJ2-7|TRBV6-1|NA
CASSERGYEQYF
TGTGCCAGCAGTGAGCGTGGCTACGAGCAGTACTTC
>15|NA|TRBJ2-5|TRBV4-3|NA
CASSPGARAVETQYF
TGCGCCAGCAGCCCAGGGGCCCGGGCGGTAGAGACCCAGTACTTC
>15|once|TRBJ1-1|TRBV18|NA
CASSQLQGENTEAFF
TGTGCCAGCTCACAACTACAGGGAGAGAACACTGAAGCTTTCTTT
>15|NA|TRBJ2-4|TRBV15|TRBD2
CATSRPLATKNIQYF
TGTGCCACCAGCCGCCCACTAGCGACCAAAAACATTCAGTACTTC
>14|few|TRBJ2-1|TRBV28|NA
CASSLTAVGDEQFF
TGTGCCAGCAGTTTGACTGCAGTGGGAGATGAGCAGTTCTTC
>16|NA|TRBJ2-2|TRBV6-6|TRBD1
CASRGGQGKGTGELFF
TGTGCCAGCAGGGGGGGACAGGGGAAGGGCACCGGGGAGCTGTTTTTT
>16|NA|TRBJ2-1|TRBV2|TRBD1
CASLSPRDSVYNEQFF
TGTGCCAGCTTAAGCCCCCGGGACAGCGTATACAATGAGCAGTTCTTC
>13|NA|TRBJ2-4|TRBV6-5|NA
CASSSGAKNIQYF
TGTGCCAGCAGTTCCGGGGCCAAAAACATTCAGTACTTC
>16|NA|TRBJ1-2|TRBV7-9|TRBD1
CASSRLRDREKDGYTF
TGTGCCAGCAGTCGACTCCGGGACAGGGAGAAGGATGGCTACACCTTC
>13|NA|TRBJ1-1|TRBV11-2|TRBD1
CASSNRGITEAFF
TGTGCCAGCAGCAACAGGGGGATCACTGAAGCTTTCTTT
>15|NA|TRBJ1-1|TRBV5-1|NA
CASSSSTGMNTEAFF
TGCGCCAGCAGCTCGTCAACAGGGATGAACACTGAAGCTTTCTTT
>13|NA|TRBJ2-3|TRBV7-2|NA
CASTGRRTDTQYF
TGTGCCAGCACCGGGCGGAGGACAGATACGCAGTATTTT
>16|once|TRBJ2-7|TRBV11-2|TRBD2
CASSLGTGTRIYEQYF
TGTGCCAGCAGCTTAGGTACCGGGACTAGAATCTACGAGCAGTACTTC
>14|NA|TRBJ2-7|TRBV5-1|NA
CASSYSGNRREQYF
TGCGCCAGCAGCTATAGCGGAAATCGGAGGGAGCAGTACTTC
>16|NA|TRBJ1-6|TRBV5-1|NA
CASSLGSRRGNSPLHF
TGCGCCAGCAGCTTGGGGTCCCGGAGGGGTAATTCACCCCTCCACTTT
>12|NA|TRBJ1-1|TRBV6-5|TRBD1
CASSQTGTQAFF
TGTGCCAGCAGTCAGACAGGGACTCAAGCTTTCTTT
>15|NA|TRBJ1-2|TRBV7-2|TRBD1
CASSLGPGQGQGYTF
TGTGCCAGCAGCTTAGGACCGGGACAGGGCCAGGGCTACACCTTC
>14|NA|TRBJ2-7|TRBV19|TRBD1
CASSRGTGNYEQYF
TGTGCCAGTAGTAGGGGGACAGGGAACTACGAGCAGTACTTC
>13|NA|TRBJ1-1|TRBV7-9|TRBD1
CAGQGQGVTEAFF
TGTGCCGGACAAGGACAGGGGGTAACTGAAGCTTTCTTT
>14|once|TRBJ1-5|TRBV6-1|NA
CASSGQLSNQPQHF
TGTGCCAGCAGTGGACAGCTTAGCAATCAGCCCCAGCATTTT
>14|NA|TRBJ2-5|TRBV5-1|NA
CASSLGTVLETQYF
TGCGCCAGCAGCTTGGGAACTGTCTTGGAGACCCAGTACTTC
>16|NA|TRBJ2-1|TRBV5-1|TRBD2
CASRFLAGGGHNEQFF
TGCGCCAGCAGGTTCCTAGCGGGAGGCGGCCACAATGAGCAGTTCTTC
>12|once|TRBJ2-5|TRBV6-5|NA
CASSPSRETQYF
TGTGCCAGCAGCCCTAGTCGGGAGACCCAGTACTTC
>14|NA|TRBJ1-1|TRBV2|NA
CASRIRDMNTEAFF
TGTGCCAGCAGGATTAGAGATATGAACACTGAAGCTTTCTTT
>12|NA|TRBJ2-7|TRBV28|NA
CASSFLSYEQYF
TGTGCCAGCAGTTTTCTCTCCTACGAGCAGTACTTC
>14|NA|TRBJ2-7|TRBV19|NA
CASSITGSSYEQYF
TGTGCCAGTAGTATAACAGGGAGCTCCTACGAGCAGTACTTC
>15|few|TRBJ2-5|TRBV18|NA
CASSQAGSGGETQYF
TGTGCCAGCTCACAAGCCGGGTCCGGAGGGGAGACCCAGTACTTC
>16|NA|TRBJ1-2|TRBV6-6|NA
CASSYPFRGKNYGYTF
TGTGCCAGCAGTTACCCATTCCGGGGAAAGAACTATGGCTACACCTTC
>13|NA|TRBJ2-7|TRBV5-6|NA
CASSGDKYYEQYF
TGTGCCAGCAGCGGGGACAAGTACTACGAGCAGTACTTC
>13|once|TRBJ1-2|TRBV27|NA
CASSTRQNYGYTF
TGTGCCAGCAGTACCAGACAAAACTATGGCTACACCTTC
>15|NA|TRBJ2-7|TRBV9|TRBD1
CASSRDRLTSYEQYF
TGTGCCAGCAGCCGGGACAGGCTCACCTCCTACGAGCAGTACTTC
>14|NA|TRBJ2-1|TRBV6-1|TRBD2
CASVGLADYNEQFF
TGTGCCAGCGTTGGGCTAGCGGACTACAATGAGCAGTTCTTC
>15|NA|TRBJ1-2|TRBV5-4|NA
CASSLESLSNYGYTF
TGTGCCAGCAGCTTAGAGAGTCTCTCTAACTATGGCTACACCTTC
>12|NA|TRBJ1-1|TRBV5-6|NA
CASSPWGGRAFF
TGTGCCAGCAGTCCATGGGGGGGGAGGGCTTTCTTT
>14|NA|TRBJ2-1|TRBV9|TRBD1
CASSRDRGANEQFF
TGTGCCAGCTCCCGGGACAGGGGTGCTAATGAGCAGTTCTTC
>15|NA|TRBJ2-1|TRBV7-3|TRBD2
CASSFISGGADEQFF
TGTGCCAGCAGCTTTATAAGCGGGGGGGCTGATGAGCAGTTCTTC
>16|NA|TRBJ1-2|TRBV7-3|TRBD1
CASSLTPDRGNYGYTF
TGTGCCAGCAGCTTGACCCCAGACAGGGGGAACTATGGCTACACCTTC
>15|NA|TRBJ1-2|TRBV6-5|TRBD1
CASSYSRGQGDGYTF
TGTGCCAGCAGTTACTCGCGTGGACAGGGCGATGGCTACACCTTC
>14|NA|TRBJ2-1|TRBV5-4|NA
CASSLLEPYNEQFF
TGTGCCAGCAGCTTACTAGAGCCCTACAATGAGCAGTTCTTC
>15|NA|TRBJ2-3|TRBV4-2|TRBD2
CASSRGTSDTDTQYF
TGTGCCAGCAGCCGCGGGACTAGCGACACAGATACGCAGTATTTT
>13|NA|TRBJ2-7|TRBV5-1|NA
CASSFVADYEQYF
TGCGCCAGCAGCTTTGTGGCGGACTACGAGCAGTACTTC
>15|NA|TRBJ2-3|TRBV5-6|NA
CASSPGLLSTDTQYF
TGTGCCAGCAGCCCCGGACTACTTAGCACAGATACGCAGTATTTT
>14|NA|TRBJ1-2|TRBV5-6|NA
CASSLDGTRVGYTF
TGTGCCAGCAGCTTGGATGGGACTCGGGTGGGCTACACCTTC
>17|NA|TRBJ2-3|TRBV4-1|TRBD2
CASSGGSGGGRVNTQYF
TGCGCCAGCAGCGGGGGATCGGGTGGCGGGAGGGTGAATACGCAGTATTTT
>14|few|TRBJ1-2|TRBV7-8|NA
CASSKDSPLNGYTF
TGTGCCAGCAGCAAGGACAGCCCCCTAAATGGCTACACCTTC
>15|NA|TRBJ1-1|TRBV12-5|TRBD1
CASGLGQGLNTEAFF
TGTGCTAGTGGCCTCGGACAGGGGTTGAACACTGAAGCTTTCTTT
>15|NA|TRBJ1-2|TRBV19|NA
CASSIAPSLNYGYTF
TGTGCCAGTAGTATCGCCCCCTCACTTAACTATGGCTACACCTTC